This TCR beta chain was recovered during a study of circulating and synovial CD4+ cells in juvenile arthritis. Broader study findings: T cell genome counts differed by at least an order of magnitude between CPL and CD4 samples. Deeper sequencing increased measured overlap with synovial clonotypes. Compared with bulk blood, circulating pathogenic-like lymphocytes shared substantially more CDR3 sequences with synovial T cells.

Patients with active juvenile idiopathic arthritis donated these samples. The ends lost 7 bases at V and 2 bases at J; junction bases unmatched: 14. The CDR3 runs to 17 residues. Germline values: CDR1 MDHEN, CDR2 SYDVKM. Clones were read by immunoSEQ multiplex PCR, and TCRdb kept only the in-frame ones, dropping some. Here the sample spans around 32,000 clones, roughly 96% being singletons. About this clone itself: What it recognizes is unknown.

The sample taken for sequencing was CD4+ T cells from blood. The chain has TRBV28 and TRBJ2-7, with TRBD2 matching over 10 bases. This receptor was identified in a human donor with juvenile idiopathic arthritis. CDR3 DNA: TGTGCCAGCACCCTTACCCCCCTAGCGGGAGTACCCTACGAGCAGTACTTC. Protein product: CASTLTPLAGVPYEQYF.